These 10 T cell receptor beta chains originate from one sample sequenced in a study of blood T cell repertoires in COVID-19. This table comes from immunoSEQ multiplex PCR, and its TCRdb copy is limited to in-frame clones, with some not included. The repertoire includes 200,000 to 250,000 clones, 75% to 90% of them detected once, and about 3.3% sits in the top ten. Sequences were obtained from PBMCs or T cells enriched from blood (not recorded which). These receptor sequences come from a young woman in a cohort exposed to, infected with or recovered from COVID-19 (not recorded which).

CDR3 loop: CASSPRSSTEAFF. For the CDR3, the DNA is TGTGCCAGCTCACCACGATCCAGCACTGAAGCTTTCTTT. This rearrangement joins TRBV18 to TRBJ1-1; D uncertain. This CDR3 is 13 amino acids long. Trimming shortened V by 1 base and J by 4 bases, and 7 bases separated the two germline ends. The germline V gene encodes CDR1 KGHSH and CDR2 LQKENI.

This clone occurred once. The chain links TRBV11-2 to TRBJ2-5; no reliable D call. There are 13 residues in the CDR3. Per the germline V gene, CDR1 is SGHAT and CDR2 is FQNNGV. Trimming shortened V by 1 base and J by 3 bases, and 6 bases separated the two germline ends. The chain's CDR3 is CASSLVAEETQYF. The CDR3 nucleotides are TGTGCCAGCAGCTTAGTGGCGGAAGAGACCCAGTACTTC.

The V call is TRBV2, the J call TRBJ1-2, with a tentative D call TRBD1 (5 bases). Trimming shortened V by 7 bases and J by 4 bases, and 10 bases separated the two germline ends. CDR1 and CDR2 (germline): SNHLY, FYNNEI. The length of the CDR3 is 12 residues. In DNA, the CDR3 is TGTGCCAGCAACTCAGACAGCTATGGCTACACCTTC. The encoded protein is CASNSDSYGYTF.

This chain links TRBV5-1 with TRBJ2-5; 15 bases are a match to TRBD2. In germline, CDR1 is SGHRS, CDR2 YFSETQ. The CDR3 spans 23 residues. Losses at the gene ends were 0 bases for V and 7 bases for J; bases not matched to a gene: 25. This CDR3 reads CASSLGERTSGRAESMASGTQYF. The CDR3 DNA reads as TGCGCCAGCAGCTTGGGAGAGAGGACTAGCGGGAGGGCTGAATCAATGGCCTCGGGGACCCAGTACTTC. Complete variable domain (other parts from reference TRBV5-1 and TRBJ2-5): KAGVTQTPRYLIKTRGQQVTLSCSPISGHRSVSWYQQTPGQGLQFLFEYFSETQRNKGNFPGRFSGRQFSNSRSEMNVSTLELGDSALYLCASSLGERTSGRAESMASGTQYFGPGTRLLVL.

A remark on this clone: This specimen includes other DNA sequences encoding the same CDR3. The CDR3 DNA reads as TGTGCCAGCTCACCTGGGCAGAACACTGAAGCTTTCTTT. It specifies CASSPGQNTEAFF. The chain recombines TRBV18 with TRBJ1-1, with D unclear. The CDR3 contains 13 residues. Germline V gene data show CDR1 as KGHSH and CDR2 as LQKENI. V was pared by 3 bases and J by 1 base, with 6 bases between.

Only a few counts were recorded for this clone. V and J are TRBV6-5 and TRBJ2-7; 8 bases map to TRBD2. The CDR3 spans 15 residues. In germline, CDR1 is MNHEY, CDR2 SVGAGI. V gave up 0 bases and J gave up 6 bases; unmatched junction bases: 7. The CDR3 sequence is CASSYSSGGFAEQYF. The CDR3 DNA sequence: TGTGCCAGCAGTTACTCGTCGGGGGGGTTCGCCGAGCAGTACTTC.

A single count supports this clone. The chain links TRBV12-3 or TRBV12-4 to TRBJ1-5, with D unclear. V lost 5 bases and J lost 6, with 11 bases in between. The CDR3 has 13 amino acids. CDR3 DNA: TGTGCCAGCAGTCCCAGGATTACTCAGCCCCAGCATTTT. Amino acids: CASSPRITQPQHF.

CDR3 sequence: CASSRAAQGYQPQHF. CDR3 in DNA: TGTGCCAGCTCCCGGGCTGCACAGGGCTATCAGCCCCAGCATTTT. The rearrangement links TRBV18 to TRBJ1-5; D is perhaps TRBD1 (6 bases). This CDR3 has 15 residues. The V end lost 6 bases, the J end lost 5 bases, and 17 bases lay between the germline ends. Germline CDR1 is KGHSH and CDR2 is LQKENI.

CDR3 in amino acids: CASSPGQGETQYF. CDR3 DNA sequence: TGCGCCAGCAGCCCTGGACAGGGAGAGACCCAGTACTTC. The chain employs TRBV5-1 and TRBJ2-5, with TRBD1 identical over 8 bases. V was pared by 4 bases and J by 4 bases, with 3 bases of the junction left unmatched. The CDR3 length is 13 residues. The germline CDR1 and CDR2 sequences are SGHRS and YFSETQ. Full variable domain (rest looked up from reference TRBV5-1 and TRBJ2-5): KAGVTQTPRYLIKTRGQQVTLSCSPISGHRSVSWYQQTPGQGLQFLFEYFSETQRNKGNFPGRFSGRQFSNSRSEMNVSTLELGDSALYLCASSPGQGETQYFGPGTRLLVL.

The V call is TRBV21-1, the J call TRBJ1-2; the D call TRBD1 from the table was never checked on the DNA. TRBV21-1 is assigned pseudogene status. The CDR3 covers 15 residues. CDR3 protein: CASKPLPGTGYGYTF. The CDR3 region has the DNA TGTGCCAGCAAGCCCCTACCGGGGACAGGGTATGGCTACACCTTC.